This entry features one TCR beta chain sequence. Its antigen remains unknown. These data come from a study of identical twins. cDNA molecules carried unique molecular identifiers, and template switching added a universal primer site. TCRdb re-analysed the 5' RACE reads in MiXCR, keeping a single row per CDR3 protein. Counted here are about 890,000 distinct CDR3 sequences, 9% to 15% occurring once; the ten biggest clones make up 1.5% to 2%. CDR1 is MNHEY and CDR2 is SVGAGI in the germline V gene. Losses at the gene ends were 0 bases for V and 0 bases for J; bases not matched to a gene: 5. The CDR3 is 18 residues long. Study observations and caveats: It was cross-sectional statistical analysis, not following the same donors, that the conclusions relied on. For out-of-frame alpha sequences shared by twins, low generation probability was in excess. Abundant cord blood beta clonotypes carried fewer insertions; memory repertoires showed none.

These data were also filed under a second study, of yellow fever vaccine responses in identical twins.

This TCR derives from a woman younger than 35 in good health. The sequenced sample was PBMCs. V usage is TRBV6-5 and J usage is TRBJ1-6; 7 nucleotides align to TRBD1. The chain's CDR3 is CASSYSSTGSSYNSPLHF. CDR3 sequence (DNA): TGTGCCAGCAGTTACTCATCGACAGGGAGCTCCTATAATTCACCCCTCCACTTT.